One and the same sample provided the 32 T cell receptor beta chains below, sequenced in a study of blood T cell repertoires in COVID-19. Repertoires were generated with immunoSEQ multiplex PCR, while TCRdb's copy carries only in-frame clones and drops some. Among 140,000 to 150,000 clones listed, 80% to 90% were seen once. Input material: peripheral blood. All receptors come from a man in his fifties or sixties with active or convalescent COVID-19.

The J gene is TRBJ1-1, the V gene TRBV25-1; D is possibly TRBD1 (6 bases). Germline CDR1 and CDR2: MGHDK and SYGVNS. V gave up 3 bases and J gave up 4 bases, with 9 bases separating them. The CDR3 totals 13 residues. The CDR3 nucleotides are TGTGCCAGCAGTGACCAGGGGTTCACTGAAGCTTTCTTT. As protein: CASSDQGFTEAFF.

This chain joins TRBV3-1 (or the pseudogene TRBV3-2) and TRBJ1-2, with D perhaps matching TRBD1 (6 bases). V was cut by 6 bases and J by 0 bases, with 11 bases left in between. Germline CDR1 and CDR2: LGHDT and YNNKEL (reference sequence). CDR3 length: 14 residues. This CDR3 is CASRLGGSNYGYTF. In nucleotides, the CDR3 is TGTGCCAGCAGGCTAGGGGGATCTAACTATGGCTACACCTTC.

CDR3: CATTGGQSSGANVLTF. In DNA, the CDR3 is TGTGCCACCACGGGAGGCCAAAGCTCTGGGGCCAACGTCCTGACTTTC. V usage is TRBV15 and J usage is TRBJ2-6; 7 nucleotides agree with TRBD2. Germline lookup yields CDR1 LNHNV and CDR2 YYDKDF (reference sequence). The J segment lost 0 bases and the V segment lost 7 bases, leaving 6 bases of the junction unmatched. The length of the CDR3 is 16 residues. The whole variable domain, remainder taken from reference TRBV15 and TRBJ2-6, is DAMVIQNPRYQVTQFGKPVTLSCSQTLNHNVMYWYQQKSSQAPKLLFHYYDKDFNNEADTPDNFQSRRPNTSFCFLDIRSPGLGDTAMYLCATTGGQSSGANVLTFGAGSRLTVL.

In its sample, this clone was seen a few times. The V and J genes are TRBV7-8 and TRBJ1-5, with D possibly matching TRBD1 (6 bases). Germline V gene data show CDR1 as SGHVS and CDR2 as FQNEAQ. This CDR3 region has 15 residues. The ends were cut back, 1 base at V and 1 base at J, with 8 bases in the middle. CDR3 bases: TGTGCCAGCAGCTTAGTGGGGGCGAGCAATCAGCCCCAGCATTTT. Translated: CASSLVGASNQPQHF.

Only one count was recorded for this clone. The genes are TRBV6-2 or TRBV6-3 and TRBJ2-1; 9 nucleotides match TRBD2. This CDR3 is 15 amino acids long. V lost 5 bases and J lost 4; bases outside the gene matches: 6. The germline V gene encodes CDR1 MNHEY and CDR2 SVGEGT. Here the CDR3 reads CASSSGGLTYNEQFF. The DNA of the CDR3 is TGTGCCAGCAGTAGCGGGGGGCTGACTTACAATGAGCAGTTCTTC.

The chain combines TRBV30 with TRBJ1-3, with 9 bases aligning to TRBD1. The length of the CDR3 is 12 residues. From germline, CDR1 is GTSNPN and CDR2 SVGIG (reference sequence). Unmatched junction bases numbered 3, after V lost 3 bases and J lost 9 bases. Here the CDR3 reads CAWRGGQGTIYF. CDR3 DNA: TGTGCCTGGAGGGGGGGACAGGGCACCATATATTTT.

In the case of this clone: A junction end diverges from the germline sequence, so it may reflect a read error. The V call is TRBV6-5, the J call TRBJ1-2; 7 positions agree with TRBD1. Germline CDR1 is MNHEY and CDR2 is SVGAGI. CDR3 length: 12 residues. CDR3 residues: CASSLDRTLPYF. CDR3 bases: TGTGCCAGCAGCCTGGACAGGACTCTCCCCTACTTC.

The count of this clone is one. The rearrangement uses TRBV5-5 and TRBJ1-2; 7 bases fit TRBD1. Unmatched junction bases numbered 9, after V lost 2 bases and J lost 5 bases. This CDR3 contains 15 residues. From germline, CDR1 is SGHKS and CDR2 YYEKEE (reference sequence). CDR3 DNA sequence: TGTGCCAGCAGCTTCGGAAAGGGGGCTGGGTATGGCTACACCTTC. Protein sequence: CASSFGKGAGYGYTF. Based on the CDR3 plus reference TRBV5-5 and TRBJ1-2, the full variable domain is DAGVTQSPTHLIKTRGQQVTLRCSPISGHKSVSWYQQVLGQGPQFIFQYYEKEERGRGNFPDRFSARQFPNYSSELNVNALLLGDSALYLCASSFGKGAGYGYTFGSGTRLTVV.

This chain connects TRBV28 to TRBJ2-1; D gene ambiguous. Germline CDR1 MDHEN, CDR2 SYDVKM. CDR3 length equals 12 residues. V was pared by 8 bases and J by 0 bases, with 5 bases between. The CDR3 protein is CASLGSYNEQFF. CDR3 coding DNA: TGTGCCAGCCTAGGCTCCTACAATGAGCAGTTCTTC.

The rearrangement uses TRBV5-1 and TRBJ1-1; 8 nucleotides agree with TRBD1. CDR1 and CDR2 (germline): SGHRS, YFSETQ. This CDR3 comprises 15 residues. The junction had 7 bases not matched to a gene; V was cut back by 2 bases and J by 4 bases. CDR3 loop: CASSFSGGQSTEAFF. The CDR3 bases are TGCGCCAGCAGCTTCTCAGGGGGCCAGTCCACTGAAGCTTTCTTT.

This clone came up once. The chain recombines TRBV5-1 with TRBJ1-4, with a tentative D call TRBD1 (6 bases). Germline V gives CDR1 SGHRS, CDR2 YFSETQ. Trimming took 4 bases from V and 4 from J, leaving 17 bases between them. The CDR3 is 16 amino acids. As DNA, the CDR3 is TGCGCCAGCAGCCCCGTGGGGTCAGGGGTTAATGAAAAACTGTTTTTT. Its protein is CASSPVGSGVNEKLFF.

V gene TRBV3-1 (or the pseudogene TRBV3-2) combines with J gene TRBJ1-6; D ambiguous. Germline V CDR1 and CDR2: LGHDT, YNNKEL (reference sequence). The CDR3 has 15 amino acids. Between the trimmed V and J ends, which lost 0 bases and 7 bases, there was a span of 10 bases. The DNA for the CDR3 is TGTGCCAGCAGCCAAGATCGACAAAGGAATTCACCCCTCCACTTT. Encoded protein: CASSQDRQRNSPLHF.

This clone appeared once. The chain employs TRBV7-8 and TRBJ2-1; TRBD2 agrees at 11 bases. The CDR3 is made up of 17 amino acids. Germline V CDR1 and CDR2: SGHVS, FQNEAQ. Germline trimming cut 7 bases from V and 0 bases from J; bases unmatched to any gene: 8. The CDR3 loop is CASTPLAGGPSYNEQFF. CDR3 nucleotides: TGTGCCAGCACCCCTTTAGCGGGAGGGCCCTCCTACAATGAGCAGTTCTTC.

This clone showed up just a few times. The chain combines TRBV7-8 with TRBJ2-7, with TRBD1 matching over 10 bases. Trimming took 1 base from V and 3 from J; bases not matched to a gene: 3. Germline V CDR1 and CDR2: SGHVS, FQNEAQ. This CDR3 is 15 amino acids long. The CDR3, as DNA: TGTGCCAGCAGCTTAGGGGGACAGGGGATCTACGAGCAGTACTTC. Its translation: CASSLGGQGIYEQYF.

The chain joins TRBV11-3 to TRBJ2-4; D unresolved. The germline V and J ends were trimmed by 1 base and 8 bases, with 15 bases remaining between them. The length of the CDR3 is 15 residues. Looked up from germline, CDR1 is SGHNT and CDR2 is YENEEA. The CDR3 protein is CASSLGSLPADIQYF. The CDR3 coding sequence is TGTGCCAGCAGCTTAGGAAGCCTGCCTGCGGACATTCAGTACTTC.

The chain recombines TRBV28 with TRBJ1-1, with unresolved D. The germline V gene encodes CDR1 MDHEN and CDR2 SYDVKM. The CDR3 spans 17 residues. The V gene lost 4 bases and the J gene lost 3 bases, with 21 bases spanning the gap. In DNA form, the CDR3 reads TGTGCCAGCAGTTCCCTCACGAGAGGTTCCTTACACACTGAAGCTTTCTTT. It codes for CASSSLTRGSLHTEAFF. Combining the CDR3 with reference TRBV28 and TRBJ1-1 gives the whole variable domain DVKVTQSSRYLVKRTGEKVFLECVQDMDHENMFWYRQDPGLGLRLIYFSYDVKMKEKGDIPEGYSVSREKKERFSLILESASTNQTSMYLCASSSLTRGSLHTEAFFGQGTRLTVV.

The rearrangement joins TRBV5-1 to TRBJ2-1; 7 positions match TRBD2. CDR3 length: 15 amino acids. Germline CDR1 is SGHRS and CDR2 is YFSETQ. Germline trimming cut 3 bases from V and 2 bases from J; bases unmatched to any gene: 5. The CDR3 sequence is CASSSTGTTYNEQFF. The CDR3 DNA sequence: TGCGCCAGCAGCTCCACCGGGACTACCTACAATGAGCAGTTCTTC.

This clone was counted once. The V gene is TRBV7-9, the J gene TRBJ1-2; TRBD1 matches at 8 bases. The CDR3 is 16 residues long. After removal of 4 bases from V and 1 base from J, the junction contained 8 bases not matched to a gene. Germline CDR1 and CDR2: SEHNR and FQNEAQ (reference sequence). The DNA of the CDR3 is TGTGCCAGCAGCTCCCCCGGGACAGGAAGTAACTATGGCTACACCTTC. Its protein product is CASSSPGTGSNYGYTF.

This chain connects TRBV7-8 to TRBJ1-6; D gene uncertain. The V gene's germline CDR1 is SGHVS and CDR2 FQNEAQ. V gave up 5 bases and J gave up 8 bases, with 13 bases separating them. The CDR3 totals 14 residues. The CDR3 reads CASSPTRADSPLHF. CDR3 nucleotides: TGTGCCAGCAGCCCAACCCGCGCGGATTCACCCCTCCACTTT.

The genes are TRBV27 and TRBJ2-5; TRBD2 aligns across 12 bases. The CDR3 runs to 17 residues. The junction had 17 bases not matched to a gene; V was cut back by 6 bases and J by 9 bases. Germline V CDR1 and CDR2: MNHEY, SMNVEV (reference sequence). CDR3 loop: CASSLTWGLAGGGAQYF. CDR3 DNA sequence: TGTGCCAGCAGCCTCACTTGGGGACTAGCGGGTGGTGGGGCCCAGTACTTC.

The CDR3 DNA reads as TGTGCCAGCAGCTCCCAAGCCGCTGGGGCCAACGTCCTGACTTTC. Protein product: CASSSQAAGANVLTF. The chain recombines TRBV7-2 with TRBJ2-6; no clear D. The CDR3 runs to 15 residues. From germline, CDR1 is SGHTA and CDR2 FQGNSA. Deletions cut 4 bases from V and 2 bases from J, with 9 bases between.

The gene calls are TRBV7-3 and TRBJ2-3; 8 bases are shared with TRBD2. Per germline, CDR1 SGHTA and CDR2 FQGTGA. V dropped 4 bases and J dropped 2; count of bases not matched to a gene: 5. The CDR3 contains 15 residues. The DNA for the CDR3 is TGTGCCAGCAGCTCGCTACTAGCGGACACAGATACGCAGTATTTT. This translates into CASSSLLADTDTQYF. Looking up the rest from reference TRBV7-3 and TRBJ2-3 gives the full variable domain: GAGVSQTPSNKVTEKGKYVELRCDPISGHTALYWYRQSLGQGPEFLIYFQGTGAADDSGLPNDRFFAVRPEGSVSTLKIQRTERGDSAVYLCASSSLLADTDTQYFGPGTRLTVL.

The DNA of the CDR3 is TGTGCCACCGCGGGGCAGGGGGCTAACTATGGCTACACCTTC. Translating gives CATAGQGANYGYTF. The chain carries TRBV28 and TRBJ1-2, with 7 bases lining up with TRBD1. Germline V gene sequence: CDR1 MDHEN, CDR2 SYDVKM. CDR3 length: 14 amino acids. The junction had 8 bases not matched to a gene; V was cut back by 10 bases and J by 0 bases.

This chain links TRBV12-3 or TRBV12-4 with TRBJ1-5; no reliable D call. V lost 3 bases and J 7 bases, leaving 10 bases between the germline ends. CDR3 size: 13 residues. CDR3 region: CASSFSENQPQHF. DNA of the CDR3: TGTGCCAGCAGTTTTTCAGAAAACCAGCCCCAGCATTTT.

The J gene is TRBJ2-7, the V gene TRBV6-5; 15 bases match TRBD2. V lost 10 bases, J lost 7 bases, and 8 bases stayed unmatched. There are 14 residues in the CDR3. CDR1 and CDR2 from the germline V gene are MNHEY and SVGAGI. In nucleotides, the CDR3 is TGTGCCATCCGGACTAGCGGGAGGGCGGGGGAGCAGTACTTC. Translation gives CAIRTSGRAGEQYF.

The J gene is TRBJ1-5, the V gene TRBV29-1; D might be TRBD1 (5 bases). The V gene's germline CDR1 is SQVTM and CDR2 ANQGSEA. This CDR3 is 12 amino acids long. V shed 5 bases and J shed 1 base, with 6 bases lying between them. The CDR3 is CSVRQSNQPQHF. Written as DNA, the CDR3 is TGCAGCGTTAGACAGAGCAATCAGCCCCAGCATTTT.

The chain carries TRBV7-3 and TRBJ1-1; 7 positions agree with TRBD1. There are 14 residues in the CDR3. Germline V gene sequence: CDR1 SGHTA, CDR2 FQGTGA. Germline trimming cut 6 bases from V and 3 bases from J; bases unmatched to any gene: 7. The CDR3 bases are TGTGCCAGCAGACAAGGGGGCGCAGACACTGAAGCTTTCTTT. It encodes CASRQGGADTEAFF.

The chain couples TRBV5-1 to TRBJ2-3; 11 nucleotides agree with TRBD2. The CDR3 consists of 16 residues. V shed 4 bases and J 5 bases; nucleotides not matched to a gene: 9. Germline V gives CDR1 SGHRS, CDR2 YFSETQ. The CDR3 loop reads CASSGTSGSGGDTQYF. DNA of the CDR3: TGCGCCAGCAGCGGAACTAGCGGGAGTGGTGGAGATACGCAGTATTTT.

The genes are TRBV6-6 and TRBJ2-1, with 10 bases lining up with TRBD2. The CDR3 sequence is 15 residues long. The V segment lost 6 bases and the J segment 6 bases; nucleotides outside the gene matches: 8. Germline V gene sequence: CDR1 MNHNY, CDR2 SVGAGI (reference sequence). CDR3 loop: CASSSRTSGTNEQFF. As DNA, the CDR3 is TGTGCCAGCAGCTCCAGGACTAGCGGTACCAATGAGCAGTTCTTC.

The CDR3 bases are TGTGCCAGCAGCGTCGGGTACGGGTATAGCAATCAGCCCCAGCATTTT. Its translation: CASSVGYGYSNQPQHF. This chain uses TRBV7-2 with TRBJ1-5; D is unresolved. Germline V lookup: CDR1 SGHTA, CDR2 FQGNSA. V was trimmed by 5 bases and J by 0 bases, leaving 14 bases between them. This CDR3 has 16 residues.

DNA of the CDR3: TGTGCCAGCAGCTTGTCCGCTGGGAGTGAGCAGTTCTTC. It specifies CASSLSAGSEQFF. The J gene is TRBJ2-1, the V gene TRBV7-9, with a tentative D call TRBD2 (5 bases). The germline V gene encodes CDR1 SEHNR and CDR2 FQNEAQ (reference sequence). The V end lost 3 bases, the J end lost 9 bases, and 12 bases lay between the germline ends. CDR3 length: 13 residues.

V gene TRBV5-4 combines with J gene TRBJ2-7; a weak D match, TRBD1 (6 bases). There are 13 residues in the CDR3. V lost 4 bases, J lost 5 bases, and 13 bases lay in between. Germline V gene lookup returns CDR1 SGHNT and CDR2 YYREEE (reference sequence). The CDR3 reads CASSDSHRDEQYF. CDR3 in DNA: TGTGCCAGCAGCGACTCCCACAGGGACGAGCAGTACTTC.